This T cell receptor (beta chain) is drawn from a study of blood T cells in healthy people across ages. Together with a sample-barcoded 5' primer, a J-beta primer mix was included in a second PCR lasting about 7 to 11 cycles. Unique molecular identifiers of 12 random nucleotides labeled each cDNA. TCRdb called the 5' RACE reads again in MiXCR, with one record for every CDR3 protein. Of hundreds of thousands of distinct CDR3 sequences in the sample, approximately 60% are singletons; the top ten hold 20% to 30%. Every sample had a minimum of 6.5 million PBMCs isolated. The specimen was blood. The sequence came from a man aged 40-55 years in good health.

This CDR3 is CASSGFNWYEQYF. The CDR3 nucleotides read TGCGCCAGCAGCGGGTTTAATTGGTACGAGCAGTACTTC. The V call is TRBV10-2, the J call TRBJ2-7, with D unresolved. The CDR3 covers 13 residues. V gave up 6 bases and J gave up 4 bases, with 13 bases separating them. Per the germline V gene, CDR1 is WSHSY and CDR2 is SAAADI.